The present T cell receptor beta chain was sequenced within a study of OX40 agonist ivuxolimab in advanced cancers. V shed 5 bases and J 7 bases; nucleotides not matched to a gene: 16. CDR3 length: 18 residues. From germline, CDR1 is SEHNR and CDR2 FQNEAQ (reference sequence). TCRdb's table, derived via immunoSEQ multiplex PCR, lists solely in-frame clones and lacks some. The sample includes roughly 32,000 clones, about 90% seen only once; the top ten take about 4.2%. Systemic immunosuppression or autoimmune disease history was grounds to exclude patients. The sequencing here drew on CD4+ or CD8+ T cells sorted from blood, taken in a trial of the OX40 agonist ivuxolimab. This receptor was taken from an adult with an advanced solid tumor such as melanoma, head and neck, liver or kidney cancer. The chain joins TRBV7-9 to TRBJ2-1; 11 nucleotides match TRBD2. The CDR3 DNA reads as TGTGCCAGCAGCGCAAAGACTAGACTAGCGGGAAGTCGGAATGAGCAGTTCTTC. The encoded protein is CASSAKTRLAGSRNEQFF.